This T cell receptor beta chain is drawn from a study of cytomegalovirus exposure and HLA in healthy donors. The PCR employed 60 Vbeta primers together with 13 Jbeta primers. Here immunoSEQ multiplex PCR was the method, and the copy in TCRdb shows in-frame clones only, minus some. The data hold approximately 38,000 clones, with 66% observed a single time. The sequencing input was PBMCs. The sequence was obtained from a man over 45 in good health and CMV-seropositive.

This chain's CDR3 is CASSLEGRGIGTEAFF. For the CDR3, the DNA is TGTGCCAGCAGCTTAGAGGGGAGGGGGATTGGCACTGAAGCTTTCTTT. The rearrangement uses TRBV7-8 and TRBJ1-1; possibly TRBD1 for D (6 bases). The CDR3 runs to 16 residues. Deletions cut 1 base from V and 4 bases from J, with 16 bases between. Germline values: CDR1 SGHVS, CDR2 FQNEAQ.